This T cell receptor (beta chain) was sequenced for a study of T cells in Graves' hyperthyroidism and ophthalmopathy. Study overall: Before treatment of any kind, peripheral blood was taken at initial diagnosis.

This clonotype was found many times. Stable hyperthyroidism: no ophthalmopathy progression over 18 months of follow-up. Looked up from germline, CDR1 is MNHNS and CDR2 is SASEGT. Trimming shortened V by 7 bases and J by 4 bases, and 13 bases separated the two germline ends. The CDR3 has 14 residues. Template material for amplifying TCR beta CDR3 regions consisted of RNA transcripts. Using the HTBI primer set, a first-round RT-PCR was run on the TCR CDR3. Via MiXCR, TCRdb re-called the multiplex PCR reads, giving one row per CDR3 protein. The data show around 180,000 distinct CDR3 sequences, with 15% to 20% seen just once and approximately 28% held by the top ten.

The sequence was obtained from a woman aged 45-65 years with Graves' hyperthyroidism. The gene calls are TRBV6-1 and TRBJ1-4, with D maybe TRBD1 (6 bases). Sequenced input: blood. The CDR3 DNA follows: TGTGCCAGCACCCAAGACAGGATTAATGAAAAACTGTTTTTT. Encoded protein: CASTQDRINEKLFF.